The following is a TCR beta chain sequence with its context. There are 15 residues in the CDR3. Per the germline V gene, CDR1 is SGHNT and CDR2 is YYREEE (reference sequence). V was pared by 4 bases and J by 0 bases, with 14 bases between. Seattle participants joined during active infection and were tracked over time. The data belong to a study of blood T cell repertoires in COVID-19. The overall study: Researchers got acute and convalescent COVID-19 samples from the United States, Italy and Spain. PBMCs, B-cell-depleted T cells, or T cells provided the cDNA or gDNA that made up the material.

Sequenced by immunoSEQ multiplex PCR; TCRdb stores in-frame clones only, minus some. The sample carries approximately 290,000 clones, about 85% recorded once. The specimen was peripheral blood. This clonotype originated in a human donor with COVID-19, enrolled during active disease. The donor label of this sample is uncertain. The chain joins TRBV5-4 to TRBJ2-7, with D tentatively TRBD1 or TRBD2 (5 bases each). DNA for the CDR3: TGTGCCAGCAGCCTGGCGGGCAGGGACTCCTACGAGCAGTACTTC. Encoded protein: CASSLAGRDSYEQYF.